This TCR beta chain came from a study of human T cells and chemical hapten exposure. The library tagged each cDNA molecule with unique molecular identifiers. Original processing methods: Sequenced samples showed a median of around 100,000 TCRs each, with counts running from around 24,000 to 710,000. TCRdb processed the RACE reads anew with MiXCR; each CDR3 protein has one entry. These V and J calls derive from TCRdb rather than the authors' analysis. The sample has 300,000 to 450,000 distinct CDR3 sequences; around 5% are singletons. CDR3 length: 16 amino acids. The V and J ends lost 4 bases and 4 bases, in that order; junction bases with no gene match: 5. Per the germline V gene, CDR1 is MNHEY and CDR2 is SVGEGT. The sample's time point: patch test 1, 2 weeks after DPC sensitization. Described treatment: therapeutic diphenylcyclopropenone sensitization with weekly scalp DPC. People who gave samples had alopecia, were 18 to 70 years old, and were suitable for DPC.

This clonotype appeared many times. The clonotype comes from a woman between 45 and 60 years old with alopecia areata. Some clones in this sample may be carry-over from other donors' samples. The rearrangement links TRBV6-2 or TRBV6-3 to TRBJ2-5; 14 bases are shared with TRBD2. The sample was whole blood, taken in connection with sensitization to the hapten diphenylcyclopropenone (DPC). CDR3 in amino acids: CASSFGTSGSTETQYF. CDR3 coding DNA: TGTGCCAGCAGTTTCGGGACTAGCGGGAGTACAGAGACCCAGTACTTC.